A single count supports the clone carrying this T cell receptor beta chain. The data are from a study of blood T cell repertoires in COVID-19. Study as a whole: The United States, Italy and Spain supplied acute and convalescent COVID-19 samples. Sources were T cells, B-cell-depleted T cells, or PBMCs; the material itself was cDNA or gDNA.

Participants' reported clinical history set cohort assignment. In the 2 weeks before study entry, exposed participants met a COVID-19 case, which was PCR-confirmed or clinician-diagnosed. This table comes from immunoSEQ multiplex PCR, and its TCRdb copy is limited to in-frame clones, with some not included. The sample holds 250,000 or so clones, 88% seen once. Sequenced input: PBMCs or T cells enriched from blood (not recorded which). This TCR was recovered from a woman between 40 and 55 years old who had been exposed to COVID-19.

DNA for the CDR3: TGCAGCGTTGTGTCCTATCCTAGCGAAAACACCGGGGAGCTGTTTTTT. Its translation is CSVVSYPSENTGELFF. The chain combines TRBV29-1 with TRBJ2-2, with D possibly matching TRBD2 (6 bases). V was clipped by 4 bases and J by 2 bases, with 17 bases between them. This CDR3 has 16 residues. In germline, CDR1 is SQVTM, CDR2 ANQGSEA.